Listed below are T cell receptor beta chains from one sample, sequenced in a study of shared clonotypes between healthy human individuals. The assay was immunoSEQ multiplex PCR, and TCRdb's table has in-frame clones only and misses some. This table has roughly 490,000 clones, 70% to 80% appearing once. Sequences were obtained from PBMCs. These receptors all stem from a woman aged 40 to 50 in good health. Some clones in this sample may be carry-over from other donors' samples. Both conserved end residues are trimmed from each CDR3. A row's size may be missing; if present it is once, few, many or a size class.

TRBJ1-1,few,TRBV4-1,ASSQVRGGTEAF
TRBJ2-7,NA,TRBV15,ATSRERGGSYEQY
TRBJ1-2,NA,TRBV28,ASTRDRGNYGYT
TRBJ2-7,NA,TRBV10-3,AIRTTSGSLNEQY
TRBJ2-1,NA,TRBV4-2,ASSQASSDNEQF
TRBJ2-3,NA,TRBV28,ASNLGQGTQY
TRBJ2-7,NA,TRBV7-6,ASSPNRQGARKEQY
TRBJ2-1,NA,TRBV6-6,ASGRMQF
TRBJ2-7,NA,TRBV10-3,AISEGQPYEQY
TRBJ2-5,NA,TRBV9,ASSPRLAGGGETQY
TRBJ2-4,NA,TRBV18,ASSPPGALAKNIQY
TRBJ1-6,NA,TRBV4-2,ASSQEGTGPRGEALH
TRBJ2-5,few,TRBV10-3,AIRAPYGETQY
TRBJ2-4,once,TRBV11-2,ASTPGWVDIQY
TRBJ2-7,NA,TRBV11-2,ASSQGQGAYEQY
TRBJ1-1,few,TRBV6-5,ASSPRGRGRTEAF
TRBJ1-2,NA,TRBV5-6,ASSRDDYGYT
TRBJ2-3,NA,TRBV6-1,ASSGLAGGPTDTQY
TRBJ1-2,NA,TRBV19,ASSPDRYNYGYT
TRBJ1-4,NA,TRBV19,ASRSQTGPNEKLF
TRBJ2-3,once,TRBV9,ASSAGGRGTDTQY
TRBJ1-1,NA,TRBV27,ASSPRGRRCTEAF
TRBJ2-3,NA,TRBV29-1,SVPAGTGGAGTDTQY
TRBJ1-2,NA,TRBV11-1,ASSPRTGGRYGYT
TRBJ2-5,NA,TRBV5-1,ASSLVGTSGSGETQY
TRBJ2-1,NA,TRBV5-4,ASSLEAREQF
TRBJ1-4,once,TRBV30,AWSAGPNEKLF
TRBJ1-1,once,TRBV23-1,ASSPRDTPPNTEAF
TRBJ2-7,NA,TRBV28,ASSSLGRGAPGTYEQY
TRBJ1-4,NA,TRBV5-1,ASSLEAGKGSGEKLF
TRBJ2-7,NA,TRBV5-1,ASSESQGAYEQY
TRBJ2-2,NA,TRBV28,ATAGPNTGELF
TRBJ1-4,NA,TRBV7-9,ASSLLGINEKLF
TRBJ2-3,NA,TRBV19,ASSITGGKTDTQY
TRBJ2-1,NA,TRBV19,ASSISPSGYNEQF
TRBJ1-1,few,TRBV4-2,ASSQDWGFDTEAF
TRBJ2-3,NA,TRBV5-1,ASSLGGPTDTQY
TRBJ1-5,NA,TRBV10-2,ASSKDRAGNQPQH
TRBJ2-5,NA,TRBV9,ASSVGGTNIGETQY
TRBJ2-3,NA,TRBV28,ASSYRGTDTQY
TRBJ2-1,NA,TRBV5-1,ASSLAAQYNEQF
TRBJ2-2,NA,TRBV27,ASRREYGELF
TRBJ1-5,once,TRBV19,ASSIEGGGQPQH
TRBJ1-1,NA,TRBV29-1,SVERGDRKSAF
TRBJ2-3,NA,TRBV7-8,ASSYPRLAGPEDTQY
TRBJ1-2,NA,TRBV2,ASRQGAYGYT
TRBJ2-3,many,TRBV27,ASSPRTSSTDTQY
TRBJ2-7,NA,TRBV25-1,ASSEPGDVEQY
TRBJ2-1,NA,TRBV19,ASIARTGFYNEQF
TRBJ1-1,NA,TRBV6-1,ASSETWRMNTEAF
TRBJ2-1,once,TRBV11-2,ASSQGGHPLYNEQF
TRBJ1-2,few,TRBV30,AWSGTVPYGYT
TRBJ2-2,NA,TRBV7-8,ASSLDPNTGELF
TRBJ1-5,few,TRBV7-2,ASSSYRTGSNQPQH
TRBJ1-1,NA,TRBV6-5,ASSRSENTEAF